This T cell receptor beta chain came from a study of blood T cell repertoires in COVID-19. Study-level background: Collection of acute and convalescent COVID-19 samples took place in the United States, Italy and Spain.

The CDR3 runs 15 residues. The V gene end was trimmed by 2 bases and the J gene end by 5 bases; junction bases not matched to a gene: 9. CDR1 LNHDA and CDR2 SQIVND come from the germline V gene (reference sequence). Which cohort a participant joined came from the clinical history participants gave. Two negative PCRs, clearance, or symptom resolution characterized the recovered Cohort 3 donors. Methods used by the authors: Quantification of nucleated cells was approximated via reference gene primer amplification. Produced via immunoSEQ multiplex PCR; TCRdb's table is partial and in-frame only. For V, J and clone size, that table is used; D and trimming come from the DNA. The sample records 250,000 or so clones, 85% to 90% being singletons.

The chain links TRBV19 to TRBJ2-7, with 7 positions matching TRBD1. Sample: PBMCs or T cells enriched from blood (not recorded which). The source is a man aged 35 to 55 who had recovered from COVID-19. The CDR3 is CASSITTQGTHEQYF. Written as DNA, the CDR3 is TGTGCCAGTAGTATAACGACACAGGGGACCCACGAGCAGTACTTC.